Ten or more counts support the clone carrying this T cell receptor beta chain. Its antigen is undetermined. The lymph nodes were axillary draining lymph nodes from breast cancer patients. The data belong to a study of breast tumors, draining lymph nodes, adjacent tissues. Unmatched junction bases numbered 12, after V lost 0 bases and J lost 5 bases. This CDR3 comprises 17 residues. CDR1 SGHKS and CDR2 YYEKEE come from the germline V gene (reference sequence). MiXCR, applied by TCRdb to the multiplex PCR reads, yields one record per CDR3 protein. The sample includes approximately 120,000 distinct CDR3 sequences, about 20% of them seen just once. Study results and limitations: Tumors had less TCR diversity than lymph nodes, more than nontumor tissue.

The source of this sequence is a female donor with breast cancer. Some clones in this sample may be carry-over from other donors' samples. This chain uses TRBV5-5 with TRBJ2-5, with 8 nucleotides matching TRBD2. The sample was axillary lymph node tissue. CDR3 DNA: TGTGCCAGCAGCTTGGGTCGGGGGGGCTGGTCTGGGGAGACCCAGTACTTC. Translating it yields CASSLGRGGWSGETQYF.